A selection of T cell receptor beta chains follows, all from one sample in a study of T cells after yellow fever vaccination. MiXCR was run by TCRdb on the 5' RACE reads, yielding one entry per CDR3 protein. The sample holds some 500,000 distinct CDR3 sequences, approximately 15% seen once. Sequenced material: PBMCs, taken on the day of the yellow fever booster vaccination. These receptors were collected from a man aged 25-45 years who received the YFV17D yellow fever vaccine. Each CDR3 is given with its conserved first and last residue. The D gene is left open where the match is weak. Expanded clones get a size class; other rows say once, few or many, or leave the size out.

J: TRBJ2-4; size: few; V: TRBV18; D: TRBD1; CDR3: CASHPGGAGIQYF; DNA: TGTGCCAGCCATCCAGGGGGCGCTGGCATTCAGTACTTC
J: TRBJ2-2; size: many; V: TRBV7-9; D: .; CDR3: CASSLDANTGELFF; DNA: TGTGCCAGCAGTTTAGATGCGAACACCGGGGAGCTGTTTTTT
J: TRBJ2-2; size: .; V: TRBV30; D: .; CDR3: CAWITGTKSGELFF; DNA: TGTGCCTGGATCACAGGGACTAAGTCCGGGGAGCTGTTTTTT
J: TRBJ2-7; size: few; V: TRBV20-1; D: .; CDR3: CSALPGVPSYEQYF; DNA: TGCAGTGCTTTACCCGGAGTCCCATCCTACGAGCAGTACTTC
J: TRBJ2-5; size: few; V: TRBV5-1; D: TRBD1; CDR3: CASSLGGTGVQETQYF; DNA: TGCGCCAGCAGCTTGGGCGGGACAGGCGTCCAAGAGACCCAGTACTTC
J: TRBJ2-7; size: many; V: TRBV29-1; D: .; CDR3: CSVLTFYEQYF; DNA: TGCAGCGTTCTCACCTTCTACGAGCAGTACTTC
J: TRBJ2-7; size: .; V: TRBV18; D: .; CDR3: CASSPPGQGKAYEQYF; DNA: TGTGCCAGCTCACCACCGGGCCAGGGAAAGGCCTACGAGCAGTACTTC
J: TRBJ1-5; size: .; V: TRBV7-8; D: .; CDR3: CASSLGTRGPDQPQHF; DNA: TGTGCCAGCAGCTTAGGGACTAGGGGACCTGATCAGCCCCAGCATTTT
J: TRBJ1-3; size: .; V: TRBV7-2; D: .; CDR3: CASRAAGNTIYF; DNA: TGTGCCAGCAGAGCTGCTGGAAACACCATATATTTT
J: TRBJ2-3; size: few; V: TRBV5-1; D: TRBD2; CDR3: CASDPGLAGGDVNTQYF; DNA: TGCGCCAGCGACCCGGGACTAGCGGGAGGAGATGTTAATACGCAGTATTTT
J: TRBJ1-1; size: few; V: TRBV5-1; D: TRBD1; CDR3: CASSPPWTGSEAFF; DNA: TGCGCCAGCAGCCCGCCCTGGACAGGGAGTGAAGCTTTCTTT
J: TRBJ2-7; size: .; V: TRBV29-1; D: .; CDR3: CSCRQGGYEQYF; DNA: TGCAGCTGTAGACAGGGAGGTTACGAGCAGTACTTC